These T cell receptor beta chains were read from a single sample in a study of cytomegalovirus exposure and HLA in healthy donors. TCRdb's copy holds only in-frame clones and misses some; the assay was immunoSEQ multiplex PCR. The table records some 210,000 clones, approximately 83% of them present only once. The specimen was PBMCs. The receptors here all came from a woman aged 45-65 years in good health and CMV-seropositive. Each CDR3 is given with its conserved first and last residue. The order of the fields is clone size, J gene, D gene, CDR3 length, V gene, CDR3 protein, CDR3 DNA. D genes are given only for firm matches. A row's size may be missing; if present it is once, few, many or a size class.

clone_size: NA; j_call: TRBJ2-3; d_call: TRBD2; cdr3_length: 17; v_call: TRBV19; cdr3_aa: CASIQGLAGELTDTQYF; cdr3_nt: TGTGCCAGTATCCAGGGACTAGCGGGGGAACTCACAGATACGCAGTATTTT
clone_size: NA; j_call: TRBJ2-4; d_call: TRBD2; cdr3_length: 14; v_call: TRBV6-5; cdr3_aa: CASSQWREGNIQYF; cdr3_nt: TGTGCCAGCAGCCAATGGAGGGAGGGGAACATTCAGTACTTC
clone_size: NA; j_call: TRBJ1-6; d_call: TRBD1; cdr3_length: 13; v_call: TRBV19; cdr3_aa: CATRDRADSPLHF; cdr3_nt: TGTGCCACTCGGGACAGGGCGGACTCACCCCTCCACTTT
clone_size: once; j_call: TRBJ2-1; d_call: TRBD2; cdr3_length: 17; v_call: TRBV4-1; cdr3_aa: CASSHVTSGGAVNEQFF; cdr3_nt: TGCGCCAGCAGCCACGTGACTAGCGGGGGGGCTGTCAATGAGCAGTTCTTC
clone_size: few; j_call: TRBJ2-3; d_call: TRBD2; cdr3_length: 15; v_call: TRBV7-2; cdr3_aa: CASSLAGAGVDTQYF; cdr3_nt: TGTGCCAGCAGCTTAGCCGGTGCGGGGGTGGATACGCAGTATTTT
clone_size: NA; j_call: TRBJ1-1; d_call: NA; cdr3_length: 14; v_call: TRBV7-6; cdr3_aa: CASSLGPGNTEAFF; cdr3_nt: TGTGCCAGCAGCTTAGGGCCGGGGAACACTGAAGCTTTCTTT
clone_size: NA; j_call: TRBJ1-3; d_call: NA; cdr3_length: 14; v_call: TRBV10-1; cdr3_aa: CASSESQVGNTIYF; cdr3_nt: TGCGCCAGCAGTGAGTCGCAGGTTGGAAACACCATATATTTT
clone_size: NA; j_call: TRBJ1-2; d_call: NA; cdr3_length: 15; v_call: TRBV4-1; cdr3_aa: CASSHPRGMGYGYTF; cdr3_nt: TGCGCCAGCAGCCATCCTCGGGGAATGGGCTATGGCTACACCTTC
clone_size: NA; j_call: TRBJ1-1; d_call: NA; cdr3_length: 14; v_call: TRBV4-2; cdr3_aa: CASSQDSRNTEAFF; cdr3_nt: TGTGCCAGCAGCCAAGATTCCAGGAACACTGAAGCTTTCTTT
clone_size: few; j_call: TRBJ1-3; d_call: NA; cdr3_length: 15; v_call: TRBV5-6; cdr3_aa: CASSAQGTSGNTIYF; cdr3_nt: TGTGCCAGCAGCGCACAGGGAACCTCCGGAAACACCATATATTTT
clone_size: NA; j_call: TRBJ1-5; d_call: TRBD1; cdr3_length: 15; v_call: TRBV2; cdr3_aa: CASSQGAPSNQPQHF; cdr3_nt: TGTGCCAGCAGCCAGGGGGCCCCGAGCAATCAGCCCCAGCATTTT
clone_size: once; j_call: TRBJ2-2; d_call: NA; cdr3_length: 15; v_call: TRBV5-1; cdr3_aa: CASSLSQDNTGELFF; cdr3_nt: TGCGCCAGCAGCTTGTCACAGGATAACACCGGGGAGCTGTTTTTT
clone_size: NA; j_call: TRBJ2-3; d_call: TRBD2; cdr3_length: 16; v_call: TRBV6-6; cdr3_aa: CASSSGLAGVTLTQYF; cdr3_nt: TGTGCCAGCAGTTCGGGACTGGCGGGGGTCACTCTAACGCAGTATTTT
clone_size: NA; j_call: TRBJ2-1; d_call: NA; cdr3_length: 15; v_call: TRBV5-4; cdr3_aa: CASSSRDFPRNEQFF; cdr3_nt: TGTGCCAGCAGCTCCCGGGACTTCCCTCGAAATGAGCAGTTCTTC
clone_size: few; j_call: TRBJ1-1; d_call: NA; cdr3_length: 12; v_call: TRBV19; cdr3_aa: CASSPSGTEAFF; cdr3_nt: TGTGCCAGTAGTCCATCGGGGACTGAAGCTTTCTTT
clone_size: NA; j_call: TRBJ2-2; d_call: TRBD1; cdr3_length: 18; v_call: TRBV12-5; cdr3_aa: CASGLARTGAVDTGELFF; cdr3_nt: TGTGCTAGTGGTTTGGCCAGGACAGGGGCGGTGGACACCGGGGAGCTGTTTTTT
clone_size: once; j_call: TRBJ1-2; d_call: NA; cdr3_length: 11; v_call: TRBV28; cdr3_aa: CASSSNYGYTF; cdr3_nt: TGTGCCAGCAGTTCGAACTATGGCTACACCTTC
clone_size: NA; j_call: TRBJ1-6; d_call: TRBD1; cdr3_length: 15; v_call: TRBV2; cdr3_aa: CASKGTGGINSPLHF; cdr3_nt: TGTGCCAGCAAGGGGACAGGGGGAATTAATTCACCCCTCCACTTT
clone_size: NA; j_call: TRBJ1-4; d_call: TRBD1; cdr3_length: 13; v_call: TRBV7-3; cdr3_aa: CASLGQGYEKLFF; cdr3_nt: TGTGCCAGCTTGGGACAGGGGTATGAAAAACTGTTTTTT
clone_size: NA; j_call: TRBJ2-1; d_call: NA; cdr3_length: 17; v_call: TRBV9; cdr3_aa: CASSVVTGRARYNEQFF; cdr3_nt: TGTGCCAGCAGCGTAGTAACGGGGAGAGCGCGATACAATGAGCAGTTCTTC
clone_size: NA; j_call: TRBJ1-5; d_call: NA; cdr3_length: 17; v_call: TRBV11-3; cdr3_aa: CASSPTHGRQGNQPQHF; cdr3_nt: TGTGCCAGCAGCCCGACCCATGGAAGACAGGGCAATCAGCCCCAGCATTTT
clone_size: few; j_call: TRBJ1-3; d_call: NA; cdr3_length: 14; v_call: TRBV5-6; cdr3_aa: CASSLQGSGNTIYF; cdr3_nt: TGTGCCAGCAGCTTGCAGGGCTCTGGAAACACCATATATTTT
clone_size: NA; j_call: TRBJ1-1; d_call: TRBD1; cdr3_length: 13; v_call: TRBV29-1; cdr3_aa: CSVRGQQNTEAFF; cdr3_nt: TGCAGCGTCAGGGGACAGCAAAACACTGAAGCTTTCTTT
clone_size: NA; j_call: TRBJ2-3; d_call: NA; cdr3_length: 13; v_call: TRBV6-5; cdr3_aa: CASRYRLTDTQYF; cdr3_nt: TGTGCCAGCAGGTACCGACTCACAGATACGCAGTATTTT
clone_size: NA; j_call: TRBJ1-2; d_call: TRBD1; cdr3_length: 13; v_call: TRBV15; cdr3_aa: CATSARTGGGYTF; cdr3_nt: TGTGCCACCAGCGCGAGGACAGGGGGCGGCTACACCTTC
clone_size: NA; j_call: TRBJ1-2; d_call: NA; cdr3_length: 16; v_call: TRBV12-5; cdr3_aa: CASGLTILDSSYGYTF; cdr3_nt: TGTGCTAGTGGTTTGACAATACTCGACAGCTCCTATGGCTACACCTTC
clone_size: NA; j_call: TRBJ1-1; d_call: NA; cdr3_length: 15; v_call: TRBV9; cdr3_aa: CASSVVPEVNTEAFF; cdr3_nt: TGTGCCAGCAGCGTCGTCCCGGAGGTAAACACTGAAGCTTTCTTT
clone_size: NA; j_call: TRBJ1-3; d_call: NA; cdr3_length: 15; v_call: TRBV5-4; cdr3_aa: CASSFRGGSGNTIYF; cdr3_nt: TGTGCCAGCAGCTTTCGGGGGGGGTCTGGAAACACCATATATTTT
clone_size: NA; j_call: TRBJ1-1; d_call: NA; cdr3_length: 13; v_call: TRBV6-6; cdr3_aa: CASSARVDTEAFF; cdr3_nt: TGTGCCAGCAGTGCCAGGGTTGATACTGAAGCTTTCTTT
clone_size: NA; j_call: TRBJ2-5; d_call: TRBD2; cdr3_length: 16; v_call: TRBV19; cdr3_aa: CASSPLAGGPVETQYF; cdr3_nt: TGTGCCAGTAGCCCGTTAGCGGGGGGGCCAGTGGAGACCCAGTACTTC
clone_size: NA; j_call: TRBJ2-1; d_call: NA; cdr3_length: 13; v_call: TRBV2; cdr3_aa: CASPPRAISEQFF; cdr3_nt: TGTGCCAGCCCTCCCAGGGCTATAAGTGAGCAGTTCTTC
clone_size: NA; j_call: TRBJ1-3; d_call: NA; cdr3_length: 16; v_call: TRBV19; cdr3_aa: CASSIRMGTNRNTIYF; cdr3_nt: TGTGCCAGTAGTATAAGGATGGGCACCAATCGAAACACCATATATTTT
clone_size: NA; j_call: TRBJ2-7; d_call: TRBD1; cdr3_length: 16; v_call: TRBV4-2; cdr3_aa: CASSQLGTGSPREQYF; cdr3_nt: TGTGCCAGCAGCCAACTCGGGACAGGAAGCCCCCGAGAGCAGTACTTC
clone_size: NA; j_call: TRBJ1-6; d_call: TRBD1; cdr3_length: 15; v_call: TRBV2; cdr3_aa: CASSDRQGEISPLHF; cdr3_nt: TGTGCCAGCAGTGACCGACAGGGGGAGATTTCACCCCTCCACTTT
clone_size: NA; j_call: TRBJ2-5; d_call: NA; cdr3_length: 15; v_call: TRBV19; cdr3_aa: CASSIGGLGRETQYF; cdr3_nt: TGTGCCAGTAGTATCGGGGGTTTAGGTCGAGAGACCCAGTACTTC
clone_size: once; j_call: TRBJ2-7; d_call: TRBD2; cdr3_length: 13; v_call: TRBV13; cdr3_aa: CASSGGSSYEQYF; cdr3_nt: TGTGCCAGCAGCGGCGGGAGCTCCTACGAGCAGTACTTC
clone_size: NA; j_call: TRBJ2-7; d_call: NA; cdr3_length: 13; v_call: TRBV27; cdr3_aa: CASQDGLGVEQYF; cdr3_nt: TGTGCCAGCCAGGACGGACTCGGGGTCGAGCAGTACTTC
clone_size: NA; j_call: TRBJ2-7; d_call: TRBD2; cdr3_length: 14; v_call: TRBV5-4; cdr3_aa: CASSGPERGDEQYF; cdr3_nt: TGTGCCAGCAGCGGCCCCGAGCGGGGAGACGAGCAGTACTTC
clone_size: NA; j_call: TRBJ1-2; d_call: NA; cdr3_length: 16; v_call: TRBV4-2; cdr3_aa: CASSHEMGGTNYGYTF; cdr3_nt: TGTGCCAGCAGCCACGAGATGGGAGGGACTAACTATGGCTACACCTTC
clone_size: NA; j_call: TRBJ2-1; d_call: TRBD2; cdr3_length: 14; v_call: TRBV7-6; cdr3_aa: CASSFGSAGGVQFF; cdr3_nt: TGTGCCAGCAGCTTTGGGAGCGCGGGGGGGGTGCAGTTCTTC
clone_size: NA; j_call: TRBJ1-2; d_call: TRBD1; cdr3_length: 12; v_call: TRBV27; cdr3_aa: CATGQGTYGYTF; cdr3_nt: TGTGCCACCGGACAGGGAACCTATGGCTACACCTTC
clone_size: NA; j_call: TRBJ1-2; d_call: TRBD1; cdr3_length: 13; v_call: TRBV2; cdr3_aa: CASRGQGNYGYTF; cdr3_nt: TGTGCCAGCAGGGGACAGGGAAACTATGGCTACACCTTC
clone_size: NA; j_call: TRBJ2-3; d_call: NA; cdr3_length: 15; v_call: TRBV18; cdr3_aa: CASSPGASGEGTQYF; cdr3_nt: TGTGCCAGCTCCCCCGGAGCGAGCGGAGAAGGTACGCAGTATTTT
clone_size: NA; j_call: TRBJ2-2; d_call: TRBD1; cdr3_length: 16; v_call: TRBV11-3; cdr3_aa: CASSPRTGVNTGELFF; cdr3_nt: TGTGCCAGCAGCCCTAGGACAGGGGTGAACACCGGGGAGCTGTTTTTT
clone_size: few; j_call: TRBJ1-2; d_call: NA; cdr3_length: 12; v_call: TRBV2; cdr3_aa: CASNRDSNGYTF; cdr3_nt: TGTGCCAGCAACAGGGATTCTAATGGCTACACCTTC
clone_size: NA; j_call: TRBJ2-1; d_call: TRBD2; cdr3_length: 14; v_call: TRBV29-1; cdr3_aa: CSSLGLVAYNEQFF; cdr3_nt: TGCAGCAGCCTCGGACTAGTCGCCTACAATGAGCAGTTCTTC
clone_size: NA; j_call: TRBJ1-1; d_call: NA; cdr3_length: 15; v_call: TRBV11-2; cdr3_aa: CASSSFGQLNTEAFF; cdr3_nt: TGTGCCAGCAGCTCGTTCGGACAGCTGAACACTGAAGCTTTCTTT
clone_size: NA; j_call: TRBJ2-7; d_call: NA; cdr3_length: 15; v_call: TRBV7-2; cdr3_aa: CASSLDFNQAYEQYF; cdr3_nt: TGTGCCAGCAGCTTAGACTTTAACCAAGCCTACGAGCAGTACTTC
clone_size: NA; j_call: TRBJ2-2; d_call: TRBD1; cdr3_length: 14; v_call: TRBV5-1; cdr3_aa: CASSLGDSTGELFF; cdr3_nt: TGCGCCAGCAGCTTGGGGGACAGCACCGGGGAGCTGTTTTTT